Listed below are T cell receptor beta chains from one sample, sequenced in a study of blood T cell repertoires in COVID-19. Measured with immunoSEQ multiplex PCR; TCRdb has only the in-frame clones, and not every one. Here the sample spans about 140,000 clones, 60% to 80% being singletons. Sequenced sample: peripheral blood. The receptors originated from a woman aged 45-65 years with active or convalescent COVID-19. The CDR3 runs from the conserved cysteine through the conserved F or W. The order of the fields is CDR3 DNA, CDR3 protein, D gene, V gene, clone size, J gene, CDR3 length. A D gene is named only where the DNA matches it firmly. Clone size appears in some rows only: once, few, many, or a class for an expanded clone.

TGCGCCAGCAGCCCGACAGGGGTGCGGTCACCCCTCCACTTT | CASSPTGVRSPLHF | TRBD1 | TRBV5-1 | once | TRBJ1-6 | 14
TGTGCCAGCAGCTTAGTTGTCCGCGGGAGTCGATACGAGCAGTACTTC | CASSLVVRGSRYEQYF | TRBD2 | TRBV7-8 | - | TRBJ2-7 | 16
TGTGCCAGTAACAACGGAGGGACAGGGGGCCGAAACACTGAAGCTTTCTTT | CASNNGGTGGRNTEAFF | TRBD1 | TRBV19 | - | TRBJ1-1 | 17
TGTGCCAGCAGTTACGGGACAGGGGATTATCAGCCCCAGCATTTT | CASSYGTGDYQPQHF | TRBD1 | TRBV6-6 | - | TRBJ1-5 | 15
TGTGCCAGCAGTTACTCCTCGGGGGGCGATCAGCCCCAGCATTTT | CASSYSSGGDQPQHF | - | TRBV6-6 | - | TRBJ1-5 | 15
TGTGCCTGGAGTGCTTTAACTCCGAACACTGAAGCTTTCTTT | CAWSALTPNTEAFF | - | TRBV30 | - | TRBJ1-1 | 14
TGCGCCAGCAGCCACCTCCTGGGGGGCTCCTACGAGCAGTACTTC | CASSHLLGGSYEQYF | - | TRBV4-3 | - | TRBJ2-7 | 15
TGTGCCAGCAGTTACTCCAGTGGGCTGCTTGGCGAGCAGTACTTC | CASSYSSGLLGEQYF | - | TRBV6-5 | - | TRBJ2-7 | 15
TGTGCCACCTCGACAGATGCCTACGAGCAGTACTTC | CATSTDAYEQYF | - | TRBV5-4 | - | TRBJ2-7 | 12
TGTGCCAGCAGCCGGAGTGGTGGGGGCATCGCTAATGAAAAACTGTTTTTT | CASSRSGGGIANEKLFF | - | TRBV7-6 | - | TRBJ1-4 | 17
TGTGCCAGCAGCTTGCCTGGACTAGCGGCGAGGGATGAGCAGTTCTTC | CASSLPGLAARDEQFF | TRBD2 | TRBV5-6 | once | TRBJ2-1 | 16
TGTGCCAGCAGTTATCAGGGGAGCTATAGCAATCAGCCCCAGCATTTT | CASSYQGSYSNQPQHF | - | TRBV6-5 | - | TRBJ1-5 | 16
TGTGCCAGCAGCAAATACCCAGGGGGGAACACTGAAGCTTTCTTT | CASSKYPGGNTEAFF | - | TRBV21-1 | - | TRBJ1-1 | 15
TGTGCCTGTGTAGCGGGGGCCACAAATGAGCAGTTCTTC | CACVAGATNEQFF | TRBD2 | TRBV30 | - | TRBJ2-1 | 13
TGTGCCAGCAGTTACTCGATTGGAGAGGATACGCAGTATTTT | CASSYSIGEDTQYF | - | TRBV6-6 | - | TRBJ2-3 | 14
TGTGCCAGCAGCTTAGTCACAGTGGAGACCCAGTACTTC | CASSLVTVETQYF | - | TRBV7-2 | once | TRBJ2-5 | 13
TGTGCCACCAGCAGAGAGAGGCTCTCTGGAAACACCATATATTTT | CATSRERLSGNTIYF | - | TRBV15 | - | TRBJ1-3 | 15
TGTGCCAGCAGCGTAGGACTGGGGGCTGGAAGTGAAAAACTGTTTTTT | CASSVGLGAGSEKLFF | - | TRBV9 | - | TRBJ1-4 | 16
TGCAGTGCTAGTTGGACTAGCGGGGGAGAGACCCAGTACTTC | CSASWTSGGETQYF | TRBD2 | TRBV20-1 | - | TRBJ2-5 | 14
TGCGCCAGCAGCAAGGGACAGGTTGCAACTAATGAAAAACTGTTTTTT | CASSKGQVATNEKLFF | TRBD1 | TRBV5-1 | - | TRBJ1-4 | 16
TGTGCCAGCAGCGGAGGGACTAGCGGGGTCACAGATACGCAGTATTTT | CASSGGTSGVTDTQYF | TRBD2 | TRBV13 | few | TRBJ2-3 | 16
TGTGCCAGCAGCTCGGGGATTCGCGGGGATCAGCCCCAGCATTTT | CASSSGIRGDQPQHF | - | TRBV7-2 | - | TRBJ1-5 | 15
TGTGCCAGCAGCAAATACAGCGGGGGGACCTACAATGAGCAGTTCTTC | CASSKYSGGTYNEQFF | - | TRBV21-1 | - | TRBJ2-1 | 16